The next 8 T cell receptor beta chains were all read from a single sample in a study of CD8 T cells in ankylosing spondylitis. The study, taken as a whole, reports: Seemingly characteristic of ankylosing spondylitis blood was a TCR beta motif consisting of fewer than 10 highly homologous variants.

These receptors have no known antigen. TCRdb recomputed calls from the 5' RACE reads with MiXCR, one row per CDR3 protein. The sample yields 450,000 or so distinct CDR3 sequences, roughly a quarter seen once. The sequenced sample consisted of blood, either unsorted or a sorted T cell fraction (not recorded which). The receptors originated from a male donor with ankylosing spondylitis.

There are a few counts of this clonotype. V and J are TRBV12-3 or TRBV12-4 and TRBJ1-1; D call uncertain. This CDR3 is built from 13 residues. The V end lost 4 bases, the J end lost 10 bases, and 16 bases lay between the germline ends. The chain's CDR3 is CASSSLRERRAFF. The CDR3 DNA follows: TGTGCCAGCAGTTCCCTGCGGGAAAGGCGAGCTTTCTTT.

The sample holds a few counts of this clonotype. The rearrangement joins TRBV5-1 to TRBJ2-3; tentative D call: TRBD1 (6 bases). V dropped 0 bases and J dropped 2 bases, with 13 bases sitting between them. Germline V gene data show CDR1 as SGHRS and CDR2 as YFSETQ. This CDR3 is built from 16 residues. The CDR3 DNA is TGCGCCAGCAGCTTGGTGACAGGCGGCTCCACAGATACGCAGTATTTT. This sequence encodes CASSLVTGGSTDTQYF.

The chain employs TRBV29-1 and TRBJ1-1; D call uncertain. Trimming stripped 6 bases from V and 5 bases from J, with 16 bases between. CDR3 size: 13 residues. Germline CDR1 reads SQVTM; CDR2 reads ANQGSEA. The CDR3 loop is CSVTPAAGTEAFF. DNA for the CDR3: TGCAGCGTGACGCCCGCGGCCGGGACTGAAGCTTTCTTT.

The chain recombines TRBV3-1 with TRBJ2-1; the D gene is possibly TRBD2 (5 bases). CDR1 is LGHDT and CDR2 is YNNKEL in the germline V gene (reference sequence). V lost 4 bases, J lost 10 bases, and 14 bases lay in between. The CDR3 is 13 amino acids. The CDR3 DNA is TGTGCCAGCAGCCTCGGGCCCCGGGAAGAGCAGTTCTTC. This gives the protein CASSLGPREEQFF.

In its sample, this clonotype was seen a few times. This sequence joins TRBV5-6 and TRBJ2-7; tentatively, D is TRBD1 or TRBD2 (6 bases each). From germline, CDR1 is SGHDT and CDR2 YYEEEE. With 2 bases removed from V and 6 bases from J, the gap between germline ends came to 18 bases. This CDR3 contains 15 residues. The CDR3 nucleotides read TGTGCCAGCAGCTTTTACGACCTTGGGGGGCTCGAGCAGTACTTC. This gives the protein CASSFYDLGGLEQYF.

This clonotype was detected only once. V and J are TRBV20-1 and TRBJ2-7; tentative D call: TRBD1 (5 bases). The V gene's germline CDR1 is DFQATT and CDR2 SNEGSKA (reference sequence). This CDR3 contains 13 residues. Trimming pared 0 bases from V and 7 bases from J, leaving 13 bases between. The CDR3 DNA is TGCAGTGCTAGAGATCCCAGGGCTGGGGAGCAGTACGTC. Its translation is CSARDPRAGEQYV.

This clonotype was seen a handful of times. This rearrangement joins TRBV7-2 to TRBJ2-7; TRBD1 or TRBD2 may be the D gene (5 bases each). The CDR3 is 15 amino acids. V shed 3 bases and J shed 1 base, with 13 bases lying between them. Germline V gene lookup returns CDR1 SGHTA and CDR2 FQGNSA. CDR3 nucleotide sequence: TGTGCCAGCAGCTTGCAAGGGACCTGGTCCTACGAGCAGTACGTC. The encoded protein is CASSLQGTWSYEQYV.

A few counts support this clonotype. The rearrangement uses TRBV15 and TRBJ2-7; D gene ambiguous. This CDR3 is built from 15 residues. In germline, CDR1 is LNHNV, CDR2 YYDKDF (reference sequence). V dropped 0 bases and J dropped 1 base, with 10 bases sitting between them. The CDR3 DNA is TGTGCCACCAGCAGAGAACCCGCCGGGTCCTACGAGCAGTACTTC. Translation: CATSREPAGSYEQYF.